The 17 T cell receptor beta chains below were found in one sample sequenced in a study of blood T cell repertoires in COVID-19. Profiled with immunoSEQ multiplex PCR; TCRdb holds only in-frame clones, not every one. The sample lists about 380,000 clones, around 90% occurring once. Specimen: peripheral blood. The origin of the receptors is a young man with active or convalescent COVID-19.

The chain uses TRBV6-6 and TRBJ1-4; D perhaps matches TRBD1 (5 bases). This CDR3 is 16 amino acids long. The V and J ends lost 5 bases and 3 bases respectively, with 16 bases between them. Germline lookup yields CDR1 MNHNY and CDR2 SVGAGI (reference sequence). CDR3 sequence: CASSRRGTASNEKLFF. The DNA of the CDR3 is TGTGCCAGCAGTCGACGCGGGACGGCCTCTAATGAAAAACTGTTTTTT.

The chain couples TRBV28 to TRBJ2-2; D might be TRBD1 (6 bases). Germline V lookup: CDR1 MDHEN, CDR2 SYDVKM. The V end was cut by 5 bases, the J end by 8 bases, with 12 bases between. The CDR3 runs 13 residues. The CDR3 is CASSVYRVGELFF. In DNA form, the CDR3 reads TGTGCCAGCAGTGTATACAGGGTTGGGGAGCTGTTTTTT.

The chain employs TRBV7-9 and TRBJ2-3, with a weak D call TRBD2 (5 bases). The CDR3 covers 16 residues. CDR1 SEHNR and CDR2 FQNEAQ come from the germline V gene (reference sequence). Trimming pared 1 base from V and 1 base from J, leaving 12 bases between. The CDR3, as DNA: TGTGCCAGCAGCTTAGATGCGGTACTAGGCACAGATACGCAGTATTTT. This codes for CASSLDAVLGTDTQYF.

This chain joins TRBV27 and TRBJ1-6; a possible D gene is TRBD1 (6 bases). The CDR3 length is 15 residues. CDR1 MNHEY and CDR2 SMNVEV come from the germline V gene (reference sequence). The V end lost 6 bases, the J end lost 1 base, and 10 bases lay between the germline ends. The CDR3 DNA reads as TGTGCCAGCAGAAGGACAGAGTCCTATAATTCACCCCTCCACTTT. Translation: CASRRTESYNSPLHF.

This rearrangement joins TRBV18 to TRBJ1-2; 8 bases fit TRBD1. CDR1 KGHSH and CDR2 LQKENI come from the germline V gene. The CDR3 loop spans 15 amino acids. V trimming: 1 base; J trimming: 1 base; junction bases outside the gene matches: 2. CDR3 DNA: TGTGCCAGCTCACCACTGGACAGGGTTAACTATGGCTACACCTTC. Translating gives CASSPLDRVNYGYTF.

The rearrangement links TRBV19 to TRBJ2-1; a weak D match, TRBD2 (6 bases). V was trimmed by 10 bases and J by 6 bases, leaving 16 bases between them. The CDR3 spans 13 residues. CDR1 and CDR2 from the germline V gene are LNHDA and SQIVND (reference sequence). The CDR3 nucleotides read TGTGCCATAGGGTCATCGGGGGTCAATGAGCAGTTCTTC. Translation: CAIGSSGVNEQFF.

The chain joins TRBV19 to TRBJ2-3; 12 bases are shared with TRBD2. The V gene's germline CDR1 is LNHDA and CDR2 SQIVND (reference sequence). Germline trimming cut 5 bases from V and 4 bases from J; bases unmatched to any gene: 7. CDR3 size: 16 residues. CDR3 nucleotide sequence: TGTGCCAGTAGTGTTCAACTAGCGGGGGGTCCAGATACGCAGTATTTT. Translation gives CASSVQLAGGPDTQYF. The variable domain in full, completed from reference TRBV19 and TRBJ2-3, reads DGGITQSPKYLFRKEGQNVTLSCEQNLNHDAMYWYRQDPGQGLRLIYYSQIVNDFQKGDIAEGYSVSREKKESFPLTVTSAQKNPTAFYLCASSVQLAGGPDTQYFGPGTRLTVL.

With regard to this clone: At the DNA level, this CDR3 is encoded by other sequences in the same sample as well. The DNA for the CDR3 is TGTGCCAGCAGTTTCCGCTATGGCTACACCTTC. It codes for CASSFRYGYTF. V usage is TRBV28 and J usage is TRBJ1-2; D is unresolved. Trimming removed 3 bases from V and 4 bases from J, with 3 bases in between. Per the germline V gene, CDR1 is MDHEN and CDR2 is SYDVKM. The CDR3 has 11 amino acids.

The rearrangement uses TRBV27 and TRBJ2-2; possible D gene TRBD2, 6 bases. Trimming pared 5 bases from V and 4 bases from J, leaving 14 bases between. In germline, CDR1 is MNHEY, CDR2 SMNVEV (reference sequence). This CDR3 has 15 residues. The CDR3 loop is CASSPWRGGTGELFF. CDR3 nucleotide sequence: TGTGCCAGCAGTCCCTGGCGGGGTGGCACCGGGGAGCTGTTTTTT.

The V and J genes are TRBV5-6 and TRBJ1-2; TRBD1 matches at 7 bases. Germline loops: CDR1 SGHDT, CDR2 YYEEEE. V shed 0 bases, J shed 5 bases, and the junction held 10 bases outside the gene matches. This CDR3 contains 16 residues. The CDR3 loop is CASSLVGTARGYGYTF. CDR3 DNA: TGTGCCAGCAGCTTGGTCGGGACAGCCCGAGGGTATGGCTACACCTTC.

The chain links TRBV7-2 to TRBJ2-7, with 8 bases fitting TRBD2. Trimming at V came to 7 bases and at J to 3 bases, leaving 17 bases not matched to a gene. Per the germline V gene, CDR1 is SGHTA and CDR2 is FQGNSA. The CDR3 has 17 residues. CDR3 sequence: CASTPTSAGGASYEQYF. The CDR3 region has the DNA TGTGCCAGCACCCCCACATCGGCGGGAGGTGCGAGCTACGAGCAGTACTTC.

CDR3 coding DNA: TGCAGCGTTGATGCAGGTTACAATGAGCAGTTCTTC. This sequence encodes CSVDAGYNEQFF. The chain has TRBV29-1 and TRBJ2-1, with D unclear. The CDR3 loop spans 12 amino acids. Looked up from germline, CDR1 is SQVTM and CDR2 is ANQGSEA. The V end was cut by 3 bases, the J end by 4 bases, with 7 bases between.

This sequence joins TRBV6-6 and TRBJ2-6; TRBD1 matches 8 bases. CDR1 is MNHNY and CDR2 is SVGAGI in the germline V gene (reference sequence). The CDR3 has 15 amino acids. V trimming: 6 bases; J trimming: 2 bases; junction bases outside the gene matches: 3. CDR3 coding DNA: TGTGCCAGCAGACCACAGGGGGCTGGGGCCAACGTCCTGACTTTC. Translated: CASRPQGAGANVLTF.

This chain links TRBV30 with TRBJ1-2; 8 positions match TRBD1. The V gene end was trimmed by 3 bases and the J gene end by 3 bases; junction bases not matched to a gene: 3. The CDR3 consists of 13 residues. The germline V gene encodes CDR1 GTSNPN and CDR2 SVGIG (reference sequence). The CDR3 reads CAWSTGGDYGYTF. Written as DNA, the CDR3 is TGTGCCTGGAGCACAGGGGGGGACTATGGCTACACCTTC.

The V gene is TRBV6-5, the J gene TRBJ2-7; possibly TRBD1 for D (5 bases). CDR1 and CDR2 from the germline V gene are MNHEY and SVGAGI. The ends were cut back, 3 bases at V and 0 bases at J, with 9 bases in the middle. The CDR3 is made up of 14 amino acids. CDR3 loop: CASSYNRNSYEQYF. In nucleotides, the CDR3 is TGTGCCAGCAGTTATAACAGGAACTCCTACGAGCAGTACTTC.

Written as DNA, the CDR3 is TGCGCCAGCAGCCAAAATCCCCACTACGAGCAGTACTTC. Translating it yields CASSQNPHYEQYF. The V gene is TRBV4-1, the J gene TRBJ2-7, with D hard to call. V was trimmed by 2 bases and J by 3 bases, leaving 8 bases between them. CDR3 length: 13 residues. The germline gives CDR1 MGHRA, CDR2 YSYEKL.

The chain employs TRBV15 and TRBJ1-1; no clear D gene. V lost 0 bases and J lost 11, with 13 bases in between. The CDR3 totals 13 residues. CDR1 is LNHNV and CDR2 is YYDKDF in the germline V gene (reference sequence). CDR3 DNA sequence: TGTGCCACCAGCAGAGATGTACGTTCTGCGGCTTTCTTT. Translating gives CATSRDVRSAAFF.